The sequence of this T cell receptor (beta chain) was determined in a study of T cell repertoires in cytomegalovirus infection. At the level of the study: Based on public TCR beta signatures, there were indications of CMV infection and of a matching HLA type.

TCRdb processed the reads anew with MiXCR; each CDR3 protein has one entry. The table lists more than 400,000 distinct CDR3 sequences, about 30% of them singletons. Details on this clonotype: Its antigen is not identified.

Germline CDR1 SEHNR, CDR2 FQNEAQ (reference sequence). Trimming cost V 3 bases and J 5 bases; bases outside gene matches: 5. This CDR3 is built from 15 residues. General study points: The ex vivo response was dominated by HLA-C-restricted CMV-specific TCR beta clonotypes.

V and J are TRBV7-9 and TRBJ2-5, with 11 bases lining up with TRBD1. The material sequenced was PBMCs. The sequence derives from a human donor in good health (CMV status not recorded). Some clones in this sample may be carry-over from other donors' samples. The CDR3 nucleotides are TGTGCCAGCAGCTTTGGGACAGGGGGGAAGGAGACCCAGTACTTC. Translating it yields CASSFGTGGKETQYF.